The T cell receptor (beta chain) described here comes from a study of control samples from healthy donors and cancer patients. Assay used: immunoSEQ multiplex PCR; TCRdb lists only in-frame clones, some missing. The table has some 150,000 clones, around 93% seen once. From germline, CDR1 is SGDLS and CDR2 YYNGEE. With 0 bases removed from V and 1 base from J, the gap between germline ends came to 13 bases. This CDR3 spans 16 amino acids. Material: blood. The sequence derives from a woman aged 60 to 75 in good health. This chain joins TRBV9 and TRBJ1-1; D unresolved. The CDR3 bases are TGTGCCAGCAGCGTAGACTCCGGGCGGGGGAACACTGAAGCTTTCTTT. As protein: CASSVDSGRGNTEAFF.